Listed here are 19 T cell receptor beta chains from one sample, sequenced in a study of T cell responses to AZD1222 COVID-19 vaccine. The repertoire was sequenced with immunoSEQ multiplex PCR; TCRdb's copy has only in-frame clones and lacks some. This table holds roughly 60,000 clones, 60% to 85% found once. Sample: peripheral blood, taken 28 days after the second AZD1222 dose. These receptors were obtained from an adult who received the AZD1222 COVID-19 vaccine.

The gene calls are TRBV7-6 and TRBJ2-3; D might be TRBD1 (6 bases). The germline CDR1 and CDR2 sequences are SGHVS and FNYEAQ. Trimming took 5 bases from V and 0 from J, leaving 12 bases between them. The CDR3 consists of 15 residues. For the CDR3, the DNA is TGTGCCAGCAGCCCGGGACAAACCAGCACAGATACGCAGTATTTT. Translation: CASSPGQTSTDTQYF.

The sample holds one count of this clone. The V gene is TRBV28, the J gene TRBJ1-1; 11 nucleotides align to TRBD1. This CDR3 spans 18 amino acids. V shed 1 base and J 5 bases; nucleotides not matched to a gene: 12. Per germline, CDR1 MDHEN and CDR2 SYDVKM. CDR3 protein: CASSLYLGTGGVRTEAFF. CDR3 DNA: TGTGCCAGCAGTTTATATCTGGGGACAGGGGGAGTAAGGACTGAAGCTTTCTTT.

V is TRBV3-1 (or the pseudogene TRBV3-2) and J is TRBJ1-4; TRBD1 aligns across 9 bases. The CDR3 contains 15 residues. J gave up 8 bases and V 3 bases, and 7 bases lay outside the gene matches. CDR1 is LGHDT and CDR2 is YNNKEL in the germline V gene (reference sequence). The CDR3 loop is CASSHFGTGQEKLFF. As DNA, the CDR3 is TGTGCCAGCAGCCACTTCGGGACAGGGCAAGAAAAACTGTTTTTT.

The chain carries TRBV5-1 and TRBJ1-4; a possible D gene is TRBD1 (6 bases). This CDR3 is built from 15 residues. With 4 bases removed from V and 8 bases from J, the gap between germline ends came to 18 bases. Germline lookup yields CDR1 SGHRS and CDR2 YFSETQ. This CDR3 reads CASSLGGSRREKLFF. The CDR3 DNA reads TGCGCCAGCAGCCTTGGGGGCTCGAGGAGGGAAAAACTGTTTTTT.

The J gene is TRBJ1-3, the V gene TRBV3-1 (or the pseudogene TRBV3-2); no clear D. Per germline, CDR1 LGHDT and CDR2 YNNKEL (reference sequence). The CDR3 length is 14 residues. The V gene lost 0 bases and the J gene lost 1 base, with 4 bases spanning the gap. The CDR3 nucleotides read TGTGCCAGCAGCCAAGAGGGATCTGGAAACACCATATATTTT. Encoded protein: CASSQEGSGNTIYF.

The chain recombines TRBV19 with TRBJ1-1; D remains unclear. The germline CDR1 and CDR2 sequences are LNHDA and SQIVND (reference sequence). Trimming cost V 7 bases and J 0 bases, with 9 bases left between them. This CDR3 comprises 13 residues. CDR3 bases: TGTGCCAGTAAGTTAGCCCTGAACACTGAAGCTTTCTTT. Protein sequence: CASKLALNTEAFF.

The CDR3 sequence: CASSLEGPGGGKQYF. The CDR3 DNA follows: TGCGCCAGCAGCTTAGAGGGGCCAGGGGGTGGTAAGCAGTACTTC. The chain has TRBV5-1 and TRBJ2-7, with 7 bases fitting TRBD1. The CDR3 has 15 amino acids. Per the germline V gene, CDR1 is SGHRS and CDR2 is YFSETQ. V was pared by 2 bases and J by 8 bases, with 13 bases of the junction left unmatched.

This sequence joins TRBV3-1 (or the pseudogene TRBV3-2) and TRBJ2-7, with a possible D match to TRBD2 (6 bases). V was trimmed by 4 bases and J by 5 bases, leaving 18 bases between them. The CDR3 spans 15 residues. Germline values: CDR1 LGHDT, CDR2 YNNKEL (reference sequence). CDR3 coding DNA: TGTGCCAGCAGCCCCACCGGGGGATCAGGCAACGAGCAGTACTTC. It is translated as CASSPTGGSGNEQYF.

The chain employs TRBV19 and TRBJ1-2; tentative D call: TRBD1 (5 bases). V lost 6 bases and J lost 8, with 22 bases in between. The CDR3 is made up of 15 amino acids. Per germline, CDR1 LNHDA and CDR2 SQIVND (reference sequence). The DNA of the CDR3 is TGTGCCAGTAGCAAAATGACGTACAGGCGACCGGGCTACACCTTC. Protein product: CASSKMTYRRPGYTF.

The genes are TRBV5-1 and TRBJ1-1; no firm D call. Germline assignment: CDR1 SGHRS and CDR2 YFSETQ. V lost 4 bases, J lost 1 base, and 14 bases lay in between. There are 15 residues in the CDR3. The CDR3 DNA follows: TGCGCCAGCAGCCTACTGATCCTTGGGAACACTGAAGCTTTCTTT. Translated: CASSLLILGNTEAFF. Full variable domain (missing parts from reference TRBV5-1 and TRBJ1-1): KAGVTQTPRYLIKTRGQQVTLSCSPISGHRSVSWYQQTPGQGLQFLFEYFSETQRNKGNFPGRFSGRQFSNSRSEMNVSTLELGDSALYLCASSLLILGNTEAFFGQGTRLTVV.

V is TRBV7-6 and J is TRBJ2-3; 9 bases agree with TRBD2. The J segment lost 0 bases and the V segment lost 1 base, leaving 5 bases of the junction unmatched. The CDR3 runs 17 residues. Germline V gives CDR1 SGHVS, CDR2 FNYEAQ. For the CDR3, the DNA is TGTGCCAGCAGCTTAGGGCTAGCGGGGATGAGCACAGATACGCAGTATTTT. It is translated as CASSLGLAGMSTDTQYF.

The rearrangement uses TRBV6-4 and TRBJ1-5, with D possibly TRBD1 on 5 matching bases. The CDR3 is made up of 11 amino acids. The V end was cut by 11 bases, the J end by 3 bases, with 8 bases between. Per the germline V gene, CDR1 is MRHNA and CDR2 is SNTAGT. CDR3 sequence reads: CAGGTNQPQHF. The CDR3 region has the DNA TGTGCCGGGGGTACCAATCAGCCCCAGCATTTT.

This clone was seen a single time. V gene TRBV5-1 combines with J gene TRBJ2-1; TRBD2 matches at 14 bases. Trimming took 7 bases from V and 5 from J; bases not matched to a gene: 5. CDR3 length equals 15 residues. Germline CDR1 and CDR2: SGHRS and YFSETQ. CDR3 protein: CASLKGLAGDNEQFF. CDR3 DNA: TGCGCCAGCCTCAAGGGACTAGCGGGGGACAATGAGCAGTTCTTC.

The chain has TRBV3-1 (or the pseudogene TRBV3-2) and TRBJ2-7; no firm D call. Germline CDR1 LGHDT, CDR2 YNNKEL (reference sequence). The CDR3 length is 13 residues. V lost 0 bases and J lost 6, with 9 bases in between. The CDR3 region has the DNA TGTGCCAGCAGCCAAGATAAGAGATCCGAGCAGTACTTC. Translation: CASSQDKRSEQYF.

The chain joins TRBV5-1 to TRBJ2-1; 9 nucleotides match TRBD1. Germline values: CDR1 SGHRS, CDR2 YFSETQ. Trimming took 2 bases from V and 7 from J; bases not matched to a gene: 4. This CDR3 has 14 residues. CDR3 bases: TGCGCCAGCAGCTTTCGGGACAGGGAGAATGAGCAGTTCTTC. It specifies CASSFRDRENEQFF.

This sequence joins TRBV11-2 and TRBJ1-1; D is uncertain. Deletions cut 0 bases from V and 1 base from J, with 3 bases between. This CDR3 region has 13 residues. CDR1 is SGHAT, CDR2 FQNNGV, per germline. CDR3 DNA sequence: TGTGCCAGCAGCTTAGAAAGGAACACTGAAGCTTTCTTT. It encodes CASSLERNTEAFF.

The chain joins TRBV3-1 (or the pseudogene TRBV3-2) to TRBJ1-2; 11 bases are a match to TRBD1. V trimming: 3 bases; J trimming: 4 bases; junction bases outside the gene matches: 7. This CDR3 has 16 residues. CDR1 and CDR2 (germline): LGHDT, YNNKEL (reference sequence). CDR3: CASSHLTGQGGYGYTF. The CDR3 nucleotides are TGTGCCAGCAGCCACCTTACGGGACAGGGGGGCTATGGCTACACCTTC.

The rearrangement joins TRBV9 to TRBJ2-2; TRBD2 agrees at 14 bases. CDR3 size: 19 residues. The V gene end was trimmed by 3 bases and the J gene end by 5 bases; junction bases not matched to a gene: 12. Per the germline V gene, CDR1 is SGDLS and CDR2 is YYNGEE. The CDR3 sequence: CASSATGTSGGPGTGELFF. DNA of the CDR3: TGTGCCAGCAGCGCCACCGGGACTAGCGGGGGTCCGGGGACCGGGGAGCTGTTTTTT. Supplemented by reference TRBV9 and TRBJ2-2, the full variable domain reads DSGVTQTPKHLITATGQRVTLRCSPRSGDLSVYWYQQSLDQGLQFLIQYYNGEERAKGNILERFSAQQFPDLHSELNLSSLELGDSALYFCASSATGTSGGPGTGELFFGEGSRLTVL.

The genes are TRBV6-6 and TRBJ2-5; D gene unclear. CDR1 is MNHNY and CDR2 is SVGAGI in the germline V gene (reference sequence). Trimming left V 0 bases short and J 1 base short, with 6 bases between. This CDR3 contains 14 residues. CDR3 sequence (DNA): TGTGCCAGCAGTTACTCCCGGGTCCAAGAGACCCAGTACTTC. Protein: CASSYSRVQETQYF.